This TCR beta chain was profiled in a study of CD8 T cells in ankylosing spondylitis. Study-level points and caveats: Existing reports had already noted some motif variants in reactive arthritis synovial fluid and blood. Among TCR beta sequences, a motif of about 8 highly homologous variants appeared characteristic of ankylosing spondylitis blood.

This clonotype was counted at least ten times. The antigen remains unidentified. TCRdb reprocessed the 5' RACE reads with MiXCR, giving one entry per CDR3 protein. Among roughly 180,000 distinct CDR3 sequences listed, over 10% were seen once. The CDR3 loop spans 14 amino acids. V trimming: 7 bases; J trimming: 5 bases; junction bases outside the gene matches: 3. Material for sequencing was blood, either unsorted or a sorted T cell fraction (not recorded which). The TCR comes from a female donor with ankylosing spondylitis or in good health (not recorded which). The V gene is TRBV12-3 or TRBV12-4, the J gene TRBJ2-7; 15 bases are a match to TRBD2. CDR3: CASTGTSGRHEQYF. The CDR3 DNA reads as TGTGCCAGCACCGGGACTAGCGGGAGGCACGAGCAGTACTTC.